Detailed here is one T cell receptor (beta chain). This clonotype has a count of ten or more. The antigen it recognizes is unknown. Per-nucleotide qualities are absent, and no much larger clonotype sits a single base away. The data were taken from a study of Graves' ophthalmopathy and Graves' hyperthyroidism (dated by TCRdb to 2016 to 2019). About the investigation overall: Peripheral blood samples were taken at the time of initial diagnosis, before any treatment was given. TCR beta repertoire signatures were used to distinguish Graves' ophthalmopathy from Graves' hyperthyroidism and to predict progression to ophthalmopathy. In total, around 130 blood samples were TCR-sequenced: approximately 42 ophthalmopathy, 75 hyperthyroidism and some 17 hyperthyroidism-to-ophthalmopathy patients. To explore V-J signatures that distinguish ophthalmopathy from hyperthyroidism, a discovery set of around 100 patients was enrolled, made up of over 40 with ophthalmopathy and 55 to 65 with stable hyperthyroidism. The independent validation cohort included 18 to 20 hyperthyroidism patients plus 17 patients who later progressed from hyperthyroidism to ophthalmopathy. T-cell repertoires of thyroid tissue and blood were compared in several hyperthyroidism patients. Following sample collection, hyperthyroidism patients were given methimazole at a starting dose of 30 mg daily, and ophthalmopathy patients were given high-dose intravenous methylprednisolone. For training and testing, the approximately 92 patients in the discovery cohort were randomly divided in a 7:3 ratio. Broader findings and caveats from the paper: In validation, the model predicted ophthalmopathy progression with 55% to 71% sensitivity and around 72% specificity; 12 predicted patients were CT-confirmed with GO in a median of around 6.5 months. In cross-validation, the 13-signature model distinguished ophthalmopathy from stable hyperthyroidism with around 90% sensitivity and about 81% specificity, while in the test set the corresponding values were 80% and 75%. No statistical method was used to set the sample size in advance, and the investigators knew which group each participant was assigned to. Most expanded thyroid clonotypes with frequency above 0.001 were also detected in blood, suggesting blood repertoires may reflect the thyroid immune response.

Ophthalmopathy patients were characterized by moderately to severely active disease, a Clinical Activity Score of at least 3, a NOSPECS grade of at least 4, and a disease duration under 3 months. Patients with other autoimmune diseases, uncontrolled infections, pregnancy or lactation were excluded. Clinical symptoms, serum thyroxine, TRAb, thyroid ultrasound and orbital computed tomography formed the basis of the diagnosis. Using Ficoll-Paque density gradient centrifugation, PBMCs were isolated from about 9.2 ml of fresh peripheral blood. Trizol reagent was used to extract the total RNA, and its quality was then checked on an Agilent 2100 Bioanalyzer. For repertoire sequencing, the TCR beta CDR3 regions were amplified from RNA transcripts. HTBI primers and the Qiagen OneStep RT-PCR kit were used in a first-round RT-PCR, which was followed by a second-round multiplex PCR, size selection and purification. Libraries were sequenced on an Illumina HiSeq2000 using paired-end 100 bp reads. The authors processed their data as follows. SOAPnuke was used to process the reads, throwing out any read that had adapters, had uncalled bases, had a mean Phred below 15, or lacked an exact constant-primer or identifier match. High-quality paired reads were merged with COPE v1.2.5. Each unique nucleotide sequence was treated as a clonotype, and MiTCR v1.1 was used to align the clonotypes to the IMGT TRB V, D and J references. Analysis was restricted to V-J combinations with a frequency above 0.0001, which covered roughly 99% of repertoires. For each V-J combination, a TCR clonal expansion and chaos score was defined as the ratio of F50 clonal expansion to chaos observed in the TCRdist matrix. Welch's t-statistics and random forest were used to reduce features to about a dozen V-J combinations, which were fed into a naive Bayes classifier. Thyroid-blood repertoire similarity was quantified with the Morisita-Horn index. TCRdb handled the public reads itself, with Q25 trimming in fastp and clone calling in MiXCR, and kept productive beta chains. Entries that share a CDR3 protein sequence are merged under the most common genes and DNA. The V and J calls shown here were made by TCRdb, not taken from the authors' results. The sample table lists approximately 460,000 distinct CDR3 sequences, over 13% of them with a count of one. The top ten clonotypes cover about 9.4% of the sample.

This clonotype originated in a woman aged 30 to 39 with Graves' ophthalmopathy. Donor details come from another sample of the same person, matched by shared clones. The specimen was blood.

The nucleotide sequence reads TGTGCCAGCAGTTACCTGACTGGGTATGGCTACACCTTC. Its amino acids are CASSYLTGYGYTF. The sequence joins TRBV6-5 to TRBJ1-2; the D gene is not confidently resolved. Deletion took 2 bases off V and 5 bases off J, with a span of 9 bases between the germline ends. From the germline V gene, CDR1 is MNHEY and CDR2 is SVGAGI. The CDR3, cysteine through phenylalanine, is 13 amino acids long. CDR3 DNA is the only sequence kept; it has 39 bases, read in frame from the first base.